One sample yielded the 27 T cell receptor beta chains listed below, sequenced in a study of patients and donors after allogeneic stem cell transplantation. TCRdb analysed the RT-PCR reads with MiXCR anew, one entry per CDR3 protein. This sample has over 200,000 distinct CDR3 sequences, with about 37% found just once. What was sequenced was blood, either unsorted or a sorted T cell fraction (not recorded which). These receptors were collected from a human donor who was either an allogeneic HSCT recipient or a stem cell or donor lymphocyte infusion donor (not recorded which). It is not recorded whose cells these are; they may come from a transplant donor.

The CDR3 spells CSATRTANYGYTF. CDR3 coding DNA: TGCAGTGCTACCCGGACGGCTAACTATGGCTACACCTTC. The rearrangement joins TRBV20-1 to TRBJ1-2, with D unresolved. The CDR3 totals 13 residues. Germline CDR1 reads DFQATT; CDR2 reads SNEGSKA (reference sequence). V was pared by 4 bases and J by 0 bases, with 9 bases between.

J is TRBJ2-5 and V is TRBV20-1, with 10 bases aligning to TRBD1. The V and J ends lost 8 bases and 5 bases, in that order; junction bases with no gene match: 11. Germline V CDR1 and CDR2: DFQATT, SNEGSKA (reference sequence). The CDR3 contains 14 residues. DNA for the CDR3: TGCAGTACCTTCCGGGACAGGGGTAGGGAGACCCAGTACTTC. The encoded protein is CSTFRDRGRETQYF.

The chain uses TRBV10-3 and TRBJ2-5; 8 nucleotides match TRBD2. Trimming cost V 6 bases and J 5 bases; bases outside gene matches: 11. There are 15 residues in the CDR3. Germline lookup yields CDR1 ENHRY and CDR2 SYGVKD. The CDR3 region has the DNA TGTGCCATCAGAAAGAACGGGGGGGCACGGGAGACCCAGTACTTC. This sequence encodes CAIRKNGGARETQYF.

This clonotype occurred once. The V and J genes are TRBV5-1 and TRBJ2-5, with D tentatively TRBD2 (6 bases). The CDR3 contains 14 residues. Germline V CDR1 and CDR2: SGHRS, YFSETQ. V lost 4 bases and J lost 4, with 14 bases in between. CDR3 nucleotides: TGCGCCAGCAGCCCGGAGGGCAGGGTAGAGACCCAGTACTTC. This codes for CASSPEGRVETQYF.

This clonotype turned up a few times. This chain links TRBV25-1 with TRBJ2-3, with a weak D call TRBD1 (5 bases). CDR1 MGHDK and CDR2 SYGVNS come from the germline V gene. Trimming shortened V by 0 bases and J by 2 bases, and 6 bases separated the two germline ends. The CDR3 has 14 amino acids. The CDR3 sequence: CASSEYRDTDTQYF. In nucleotides, the CDR3 is TGTGCCAGCAGTGAATACAGGGACACAGATACGCAGTATTTT.

This clonotype turned up a few times. V and J are TRBV6-7 and TRBJ1-1, with a tentative D call TRBD1 (6 bases). TRBV6-7 is reported as an ORF; its role is uncertain. V was clipped by 2 bases and J by 0 bases, with 7 bases between them. CDR3 length: 14 amino acids. In nucleotides, the CDR3 is TGTGCCAGCAGTTACGGGGGCTTGAACACTGAAGCTTTCTTT. Translating it yields CASSYGGLNTEAFF.

This clonotype was counted a single time. The chain has TRBV20-1 and TRBJ1-5; the D is unclear. CDR1 DFQATT and CDR2 SNEGSKA come from the germline V gene (reference sequence). The V gene lost 0 bases and the J gene lost 1 base, with 7 bases spanning the gap. CDR3 size: 14 residues. The CDR3 loop reads CSARDVRSNQPQHF. As DNA, the CDR3 is TGCAGTGCTAGAGATGTAAGGAGCAATCAGCCCCAGCATTTT.

V and J are TRBV18 and TRBJ1-2; D is ambiguous. Deletions cut 6 bases from V and 3 bases from J, with 5 bases between. The V gene's germline CDR1 is KGHSH and CDR2 LQKENI. The CDR3 extends over 11 amino acids. This chain's CDR3 is CASSRDYGYTF. CDR3 nucleotide sequence: TGTGCCAGCTCGCGGGACTATGGCTACACCTTC.

The V call is TRBV20-1, the J call TRBJ2-2; possible D gene TRBD1, 7 bases. The V gene's germline CDR1 is DFQATT and CDR2 SNEGSKA (reference sequence). V was pared by 3 bases and J by 3 bases, with 14 bases between. This CDR3 contains 15 residues. CDR3 region: CSASSRGTDTGELFF. In nucleotides, the CDR3 is TGCAGTGCTAGCTCCCGCGGGACAGACACCGGGGAGCTGTTTTTT.

The chain combines TRBV24-1 with TRBJ2-3, with D unclear. The CDR3 spans 11 residues. Trimming stripped 6 bases from V and 2 bases from J, with 2 bases between. CDR1 is KGHDR, CDR2 SFDVKD, per germline. CDR3 residues: CATSLTDTQYF. The CDR3 DNA is TGTGCCACCAGTCTCACAGATACGCAGTATTTT.

V usage is TRBV7-2 and J usage is TRBJ1-2, with D tentatively TRBD1 (6 bases). The germline CDR1 and CDR2 sequences are SGHTA and FQGNSA. The germline V and J ends were trimmed by 3 bases and 8 bases, with 13 bases remaining between them. The length of the CDR3 is 13 residues. The CDR3 is CASSFRQAWGYTF. In DNA, the CDR3 is TGTGCCAGCAGCTTTAGACAGGCGTGGGGCTACACCTTC.

V and J are TRBV6-5 and TRBJ2-3; perhaps TRBD1 as D (6 bases). This CDR3 comprises 14 residues. CDR1 MNHEY and CDR2 SVGAGI come from the germline V gene. V was clipped by 3 bases and J by 4 bases, with 11 bases between them. CDR3 sequence: CASSYGTGPDTQYF. CDR3 in DNA: TGTGCCAGCAGTTATGGAACAGGGCCAGATACGCAGTATTTT.

This clonotype was recorded a few times. CDR3 residues: CASSETNQVYYGYTF. DNA of the CDR3: TGTGCCAGCAGTGAAACCAATCAGGTATACTATGGCTACACCTTC. The chain employs TRBV12-3 or TRBV12-4 and TRBJ1-2, with D hard to call. Trimming took 5 bases from V and 3 from J, leaving 16 bases between them. The CDR3 is 15 amino acids.

The V gene is TRBV4-1, the J gene TRBJ1-4; D ambiguous. Germline V gene sequence: CDR1 MGHRA, CDR2 YSYEKL. Trimming pared 5 bases from V and 1 base from J, leaving 14 bases between. This CDR3 spans 16 amino acids. The CDR3 DNA reads TGCGCCAGCAGCGAATTCGCTGGCGGAACTAATGAAAAACTGTTTTTT. Amino acids: CASSEFAGGTNEKLFF.

The V call is TRBV4-1, the J call TRBJ1-1; the D is unclear. V lost 3 bases and J 4 bases, leaving 18 bases between the germline ends. Germline V gives CDR1 MGHRA, CDR2 YSYEKL. This CDR3 comprises 16 residues. In DNA form, the CDR3 reads TGCGCCAGCAGCCATTCTCGAGCAGGTGGTAGCACTGAAGCTTTCTTT. This sequence encodes CASSHSRAGGSTEAFF.

This clonotype was counted between two and nine times. The chain uses TRBV30 and TRBJ2-3, with 7 bases fitting TRBD2. Germline V gene sequence: CDR1 GTSNPN, CDR2 SVGIG (reference sequence). CDR3 length: 14 amino acids. V shed 0 bases, J shed 1 base, and the junction held 1 base outside the gene matches. CDR3 residues: CAWSVRGGTDTQYF. CDR3 nucleotides: TGTGCCTGGAGTGTACGGGGGGGCACAGATACGCAGTATTTT.

The J gene is TRBJ1-1, the V gene TRBV20-1, with D uncertain. Trimming left V 3 bases short and J 6 bases short, with 11 bases between. Germline CDR1 reads DFQATT; CDR2 reads SNEGSKA (reference sequence). The CDR3 contains 12 residues. CDR3 DNA: TGCAGTGCTAGTTACAGAAACCCTGAAGCTTTCTTT. This translates into CSASYRNPEAFF.

The gene calls are TRBV9 and TRBJ1-1, with TRBD1 matching 7 bases. The J segment lost 0 bases and the V segment lost 0 bases, leaving 8 bases of the junction unmatched. The CDR3 spans 17 residues. Germline V gives CDR1 SGDLS, CDR2 YYNGEE. The CDR3 DNA follows: TGTGCCAGCAGCGTAGGCCCCACAGGGGATGTGAACACTGAAGCTTTCTTT. Amino acid sequence: CASSVGPTGDVNTEAFF.

V usage is TRBV18 and J usage is TRBJ2-5; no definite D call. Germline values: CDR1 KGHSH, CDR2 LQKENI. The germline V and J ends were trimmed by 1 base and 5 bases, with 11 bases remaining between them. This CDR3 is built from 14 residues. CDR3 amino acids: CASSPRPLGETQYF. The CDR3 DNA follows: TGTGCCAGCTCACCACGGCCCTTGGGGGAGACCCAGTACTTC.

This clonotype was found a few times. J is TRBJ1-2 and V is TRBV18; no clear D. Germline V gene lookup returns CDR1 KGHSH and CDR2 LQKENI. The CDR3 runs 13 residues. The V gene lost 4 bases and the J gene lost 7 bases, with 13 bases spanning the gap. The CDR3 sequence: CASSLVSHIGYTF. CDR3 DNA sequence: TGTGCCAGCTCACTCGTCAGTCACATTGGCTACACCTTC.

This clonotype was seen only a few times. The J gene is TRBJ1-1, the V gene TRBV12-3 or TRBV12-4; D is undetermined. The ends were cut back, 1 base at V and 3 bases at J, with 6 bases in the middle. This CDR3 region has 13 residues. DNA of the CDR3: TGTGCCAGCAGTTTAGACAGTTACACTGAAGCTTTCTTT. It translates to CASSLDSYTEAFF.

The chain recombines TRBV12-3 or TRBV12-4 with TRBJ2-7; TRBD1 agrees at 8 bases. After removal of 9 bases from V and 5 bases from J, the junction contained 15 bases not matched to a gene. The CDR3 is 15 amino acids. CDR3 DNA: TGTGCCAGTACCCCCAGGGGGCAGGGGGTACACGAGCAGTACTTC. Residues: CASTPRGQGVHEQYF.

The CDR3: CSARGKAGVITEAFF. The CDR3 DNA reads TGCAGTGCTAGAGGGAAGGCAGGGGTTATCACTGAAGCTTTCTTT. V usage is TRBV20-1 and J usage is TRBJ1-1, with a tentative D call TRBD1 (6 bases). V gave up 1 base and J gave up 4 bases, with 16 bases separating them. CDR3 length: 15 amino acids. The germline CDR1 and CDR2 sequences are DFQATT and SNEGSKA (reference sequence).

Here the CDR3 reads CSVEPRTGWNTEAFF. The CDR3 nucleotides are TGCAGCGTTGAACCAAGGACAGGATGGAACACTGAAGCTTTCTTT. The V and J genes are TRBV29-1 and TRBJ1-1; 7 bases map to TRBD1. Germline CDR1 reads SQVTM; CDR2 reads ANQGSEA. This CDR3 has 15 amino acids. V trimming: 2 bases; J trimming: 1 base; junction bases outside the gene matches: 7.

This clonotype was detected only a few times. V gene TRBV3-1 combines with J gene TRBJ2-1; D not certain. The germline CDR1 and CDR2 sequences are LGHDT and YNNKEL (reference sequence). The CDR3 extends over 11 amino acids. V lost 1 base and J lost 10, with 5 bases in between. As DNA, the CDR3 is TGTGCCAGCAGCCAAGTGGCGGAGCAGTTCTTC. This encodes CASSQVAEQFF.

The chain recombines TRBV28 with TRBJ2-7, with 8 bases aligning to TRBD1. The CDR3 is 17 amino acids. The V segment lost 0 bases and the J segment 4 bases; nucleotides outside the gene matches: 11. CDR1 and CDR2 from the germline V gene are MDHEN and SYDVKM. DNA of the CDR3: TGTGCCAGCAGTTTATGGGTCGGAGGACAGGGCCATTACGAGCAGTACTTC. It specifies CASSLWVGGQGHYEQYF.

This clonotype has a handful of counts. The V gene is TRBV12-3 or TRBV12-4, the J gene TRBJ1-1; possible D gene TRBD1, 6 bases. The CDR3 has 15 amino acids. Trimming shortened V by 3 bases and J by 3 bases, and 14 bases separated the two germline ends. This CDR3 is CASSFYQGPDTEAFF. The CDR3 DNA is TGTGCCAGCAGTTTTTATCAGGGGCCTGACACTGAAGCTTTCTTT.